This TCR beta chain stems from a study of neoadjuvant anti-PD-1 for oral cavity cancer (dated by TCRdb to 2020 to 2023). As for the study more broadly: Before undergoing curative-intent surgical resection, most patients got three to four biweekly nivolumab doses at 3 mg/kg. Patients without progression received a fourth nivolumab dose around day 43 and underwent definitive surgical resection on days 50-56. Responders were defined as patients with complete response, partial response or stable disease by RECIST 1.1; non-responders were defined as patients with progression. An approximately 32% response rate was observed in the parent correlative cohort, in which more than nine patients were included. Results the study describes overall, beyond this receptor: Greater tumor shrinkage correlated with larger post-treatment sizes of preexisting intratumoral clones, which suggests that expansion of preexisting clones contributed to response. A higher pretreatment blood Treg/Th17 ratio correlated with both higher pretreatment blood TCRbeta clonality and lower post-treatment tumor TCRbeta clonality. TCR analyses included only a few patients per response group, and the authors called for larger cohorts for validation.

The germline ends are 13 bases apart after V is trimmed by 5 bases and J by 0 bases. CDR3 length: 15 amino acids, cysteine to phenylalanine. The only DNA kept is the CDR3, 45 bases in frame from the first base. Reading the germline V gene (reference sequence) gives CDR1 SEHNR and CDR2 FQNEAQ. Concerning this clone: Its binding antigen is unknown. No quality values exist for individual bases; no much larger clone is one base distant.

Explained via the paper, the time point label denotes: before neoadjuvant nivolumab. Patients were newly diagnosed with stage II-IVA oral cavity squamous cell carcinoma and had received no prior systemic or radiation treatment. The cohort was made up of patients with locally advanced, HPV-negative oral cavity squamous cell carcinoma. The samples were obtained from a longitudinal correlative study of a single-arm phase II trial testing neoadjuvant nivolumab in oral cavity squamous cell carcinoma. Subject-matched pre- and post-treatment PBMCs and tumors from three responders and three non-responders underwent genomic DNA-based TCRbeta sequencing. The Maxwell RSC DNA from Tissue kit was used to isolate genomic DNA from tumor tissue. For survey sequencing of tumor libraries, mostly around 4.9 ug of input genomic DNA was used, and two replicates were run per sample. TCRbeta libraries were prepared with the immunoSEQ hsTCRbeta kit according to the manufacturer's instructions. The finished libraries were brought together in one pool at approximately 3.1 nM, which was then read using an Illumina NovaSeq 6000 S4 flow cell. The original methods were these. The immunoSEQ Analyzer was used for raw data preprocessing and quality control. The analysis was restricted to productive rearrangements, with each unique CDR3 amino acid sequence defining a clonotype. Repertoire clonality was estimated as the Gini-Simpson index, computed with the R package tcR. Student's t test was used to compare Gini indices, while Pearson correlation assessed associations with tumor size change. The source is immuneACCESS, and TCRdb retained only in-frame sequences with V and J called. Part of the clones is not carried over; for the studies checked, unresolved V genes explain less than half of this, and the remainder is unexplained. The V and J calls and clone size are taken from that table; D and trimming were inferred from the DNA. This sample comprises just over 6,500 clones, 47% of them detected only once. Roughly 26% of the sample is taken by the ten largest.

The input for sequencing was tumor tissue, taken before nivolumab (anti-PD-1) treatment. This receptor was identified in a person between 35 and 79 years old with oral cavity squamous cell carcinoma. The sequence is built from TRBV7-9 and TRBJ1-2; TRBD1 might be the D gene, on 5 matching bases. Here is the DNA: TGTGCCAGCAGCGATGGGACTACCCCTAACTATGGCTACACCTTC. This is translated as CASSDGTTPNYGYTF.